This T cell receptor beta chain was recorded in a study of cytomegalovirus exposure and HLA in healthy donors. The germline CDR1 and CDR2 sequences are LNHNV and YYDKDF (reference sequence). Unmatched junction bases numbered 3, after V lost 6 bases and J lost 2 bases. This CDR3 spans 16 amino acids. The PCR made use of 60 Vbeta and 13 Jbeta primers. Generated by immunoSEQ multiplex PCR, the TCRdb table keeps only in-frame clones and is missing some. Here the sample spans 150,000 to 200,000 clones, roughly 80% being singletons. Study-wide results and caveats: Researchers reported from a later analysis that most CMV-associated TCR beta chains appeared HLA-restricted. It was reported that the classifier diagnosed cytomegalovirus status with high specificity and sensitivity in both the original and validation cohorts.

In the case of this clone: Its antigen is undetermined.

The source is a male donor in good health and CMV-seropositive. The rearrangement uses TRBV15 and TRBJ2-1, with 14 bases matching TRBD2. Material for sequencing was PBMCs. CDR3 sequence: CATSATSGRAYNEQFF. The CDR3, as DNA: TGTGCCACCAGTGCGACTAGCGGGAGGGCCTACAATGAGCAGTTCTTC.